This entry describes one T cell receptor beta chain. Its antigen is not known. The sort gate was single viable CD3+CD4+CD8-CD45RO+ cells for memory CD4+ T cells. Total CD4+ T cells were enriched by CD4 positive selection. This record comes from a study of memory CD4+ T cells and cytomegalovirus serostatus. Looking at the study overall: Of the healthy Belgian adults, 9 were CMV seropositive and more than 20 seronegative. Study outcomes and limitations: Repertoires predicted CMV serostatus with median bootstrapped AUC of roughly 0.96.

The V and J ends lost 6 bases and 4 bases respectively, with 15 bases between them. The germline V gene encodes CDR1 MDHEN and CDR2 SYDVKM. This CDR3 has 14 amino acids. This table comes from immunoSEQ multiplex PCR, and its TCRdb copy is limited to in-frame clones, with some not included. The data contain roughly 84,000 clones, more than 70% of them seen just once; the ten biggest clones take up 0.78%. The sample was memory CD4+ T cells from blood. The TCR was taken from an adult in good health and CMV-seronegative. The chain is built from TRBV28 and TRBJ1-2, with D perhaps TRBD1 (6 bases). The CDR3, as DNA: TGTGCCAGCAGACTAGGACAGAGTGGCTATGGCTACACCTTC. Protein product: CASRLGQSGYGYTF.